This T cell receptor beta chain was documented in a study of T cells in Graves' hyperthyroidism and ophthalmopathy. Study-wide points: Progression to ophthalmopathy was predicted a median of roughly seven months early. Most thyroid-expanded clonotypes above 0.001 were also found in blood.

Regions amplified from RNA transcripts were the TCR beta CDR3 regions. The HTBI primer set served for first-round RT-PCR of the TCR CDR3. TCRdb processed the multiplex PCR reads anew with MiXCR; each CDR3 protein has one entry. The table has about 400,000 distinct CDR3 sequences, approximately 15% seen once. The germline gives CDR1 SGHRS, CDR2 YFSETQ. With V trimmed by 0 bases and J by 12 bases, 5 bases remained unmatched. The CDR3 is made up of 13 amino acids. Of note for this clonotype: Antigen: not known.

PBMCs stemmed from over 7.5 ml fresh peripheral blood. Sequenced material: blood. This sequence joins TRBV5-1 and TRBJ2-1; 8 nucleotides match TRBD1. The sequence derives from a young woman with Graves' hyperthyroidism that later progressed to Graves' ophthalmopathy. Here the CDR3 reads CASSLAGGWGQFF. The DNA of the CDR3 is TGCGCCAGCAGCTTGGCAGGGGGCTGGGGGCAGTTCTTC.